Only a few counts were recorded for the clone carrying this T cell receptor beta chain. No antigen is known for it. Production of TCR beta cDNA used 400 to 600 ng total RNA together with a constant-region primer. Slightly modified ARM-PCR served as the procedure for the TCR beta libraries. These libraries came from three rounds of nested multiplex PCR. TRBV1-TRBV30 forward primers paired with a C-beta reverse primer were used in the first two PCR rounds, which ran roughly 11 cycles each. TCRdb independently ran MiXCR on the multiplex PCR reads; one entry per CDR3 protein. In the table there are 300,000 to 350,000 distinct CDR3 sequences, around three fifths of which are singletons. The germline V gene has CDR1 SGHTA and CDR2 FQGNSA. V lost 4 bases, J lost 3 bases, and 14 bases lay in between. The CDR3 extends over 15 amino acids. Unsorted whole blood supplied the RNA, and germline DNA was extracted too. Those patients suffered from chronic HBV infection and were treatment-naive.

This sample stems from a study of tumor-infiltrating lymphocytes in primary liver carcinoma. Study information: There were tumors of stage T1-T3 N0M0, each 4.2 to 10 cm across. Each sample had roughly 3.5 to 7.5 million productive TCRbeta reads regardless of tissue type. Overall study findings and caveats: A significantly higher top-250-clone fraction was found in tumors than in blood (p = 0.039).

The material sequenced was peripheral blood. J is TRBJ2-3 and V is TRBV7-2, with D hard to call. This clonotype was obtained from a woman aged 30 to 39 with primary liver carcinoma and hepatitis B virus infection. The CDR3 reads CASSSKQTATDTQYF. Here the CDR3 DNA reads TGTGCCAGCAGCTCCAAGCAGACGGCTACAGATACGCAGTATTTT. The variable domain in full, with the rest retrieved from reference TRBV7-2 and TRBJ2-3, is GAGVSQSPSNKVTEKGKDVELRCDPISGHTALYWYRQSLGQGLEFLIYFQGNSAPDKSGLPSDRFSAERTGGSVSTLTIQRTQQEDSAVYLCASSSKQTATDTQYFGPGTRLTVL.